Within the sample, the clone carrying this T cell receptor beta chain is medium-sized (0.01 to 0.1%). What it binds is unknown. The record originates from a study of T and B cells in COVID-19 patients. Study-level background: Blood was sampled from COVID-19 patients who were either actively infected or recovered.

BIOMED2 TRB-A/B primer pools were used in multiplex TRB PCR. Using its own MiXCR run on the multiplex PCR reads, TCRdb lists one record per CDR3 protein. The sample has thousands of distinct CDR3 sequences, about 22% seen once; the top ten hold 12%. From blood, about 250-500 ng of genomic DNA served as TRB template. Study results and limitations: Of 2,300 or so TCR clusters found only in the recovered cohort, a few dozen had low generation probability.

The TCR originated in a human donor with active COVID-19. The sample consisted of blood.

CDR3 loop: CASSLFPLLDYGYTF. Here the CDR3 DNA reads TGTGCCAGCAGCCTATTCCCCCTCCTGGACTATGGCTACACCTTC. V and J are TRBV6-5 and TRBJ1-2; D not resolved. V was clipped by 6 bases and J by 3 bases, with 17 bases between them. Germline loops: CDR1 MNHEY, CDR2 SVGAGI. This CDR3 has 15 residues.